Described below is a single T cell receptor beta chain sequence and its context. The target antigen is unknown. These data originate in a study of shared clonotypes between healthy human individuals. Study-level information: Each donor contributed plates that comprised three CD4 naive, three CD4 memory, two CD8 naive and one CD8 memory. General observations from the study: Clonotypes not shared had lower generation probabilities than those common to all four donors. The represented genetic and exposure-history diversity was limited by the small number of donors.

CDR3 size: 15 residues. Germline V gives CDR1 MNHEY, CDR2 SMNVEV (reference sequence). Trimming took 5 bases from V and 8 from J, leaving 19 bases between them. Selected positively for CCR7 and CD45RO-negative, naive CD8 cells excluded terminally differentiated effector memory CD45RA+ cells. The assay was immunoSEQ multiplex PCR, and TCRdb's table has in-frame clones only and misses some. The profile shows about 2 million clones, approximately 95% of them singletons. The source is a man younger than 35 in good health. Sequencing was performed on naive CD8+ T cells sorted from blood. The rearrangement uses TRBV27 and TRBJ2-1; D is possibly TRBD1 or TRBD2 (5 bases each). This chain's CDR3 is CASSREWGSVDEQFF. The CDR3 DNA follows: TGTGCCAGCAGTCGTGAATGGGGGAGTGTGGATGAGCAGTTCTTC.